One and the same sample provided the 12 T cell receptor beta chains below, sequenced in a study of graft-versus-host responses after intestinal transplantation. Their antigens are not known. Sequencing used immunoSEQ multiplex PCR; TCRdb keeps in-frame clones, though not all of them. The sample lists some 130,000 clones, approximately 95% occurring once. The input for sequencing was unstimulated CD8+ T cells sorted from spleen or lymph node cells, taken before intestinal transplant. All receptors come from a human donor who received an intestinal transplant.

This clone turned up a few times. The chain links TRBV27 to TRBJ1-2, with TRBD1 matching over 8 bases. J was trimmed by 4 bases and V by 6 bases; bases with no gene match: 4. CDR1 and CDR2 (germline): MNHEY, SMNVEV (reference sequence). This CDR3 region has 13 residues. The CDR3 nucleotides are TGTGCCAGCAGGACGACAGGGGTCTATGGCTACACCTTC. Residues: CASRTTGVYGYTF.

V is TRBV5-5 and J is TRBJ2-5; D is unresolved. Germline V lookup: CDR1 SGHKS, CDR2 YYEKEE (reference sequence). Trimming cost V 3 bases and J 5 bases, with 20 bases left between them. This CDR3 has 16 amino acids. The CDR3 region has the DNA TGTGCCAGCAGCTCCTTTCCCAGTCTCCTTAAGGAGACCCAGTACTTC. It codes for CASSSFPSLLKETQYF.

The V gene is TRBV28, the J gene TRBJ2-5, with a possible D match to TRBD1 (5 bases). The J call is in doubt because the DNA end fits TRBJ2-7 better. CDR3 size: 13 residues. Germline loops: CDR1 MDHEN, CDR2 SYDVKM. DNA for the CDR3: TGTGCCAGCAGTCCTGCGACAGTCTACGAGCAGTACTTC. This codes for CASSPATVYEQYF.

The rearrangement links TRBV27 to TRBJ2-1; 12 bases are a match to TRBD2. The CDR3 is made up of 18 amino acids. The V and J ends lost 5 bases and 0 bases, in that order; junction bases with no gene match: 8. Germline CDR1 reads MNHEY; CDR2 reads SMNVEV (reference sequence). In DNA form, the CDR3 reads TGTGCCAGCAGTAAGACTAGCGGGAGTATTTTCTCCTACAATGAGCAGTTCTTC. Residues: CASSKTSGSIFSYNEQFF.

This chain links TRBV5-4 with TRBJ2-5; D remains ambiguous. The end of the DNA fits TRBJ2-7 better, so the J call may be wrong. CDR1 SGHNT and CDR2 YYREEE come from the germline V gene (reference sequence). The CDR3 is 14 residues long. The CDR3 is CASSLEGIGYEQYF. The CDR3 DNA is TGTGCCAGCAGCTTGGAAGGCATTGGCTACGAGCAGTACTTC.

For the CDR3, the DNA is TGTGCCAGCAGCCCAGGGACCGGCAGCTCCTACGAGCAGTACTTC. Translation gives CASSPGTGSSYEQYF. The chain uses TRBV7-6 and TRBJ2-7, with D perhaps given as TRBD1 or TRBD2 (5 bases each). Trimming took 5 bases from V and 0 from J, leaving 14 bases between them. The germline gives CDR1 SGHVS, CDR2 FNYEAQ. The CDR3 loop spans 15 amino acids.

This rearrangement joins TRBV29-1 to TRBJ2-1; a possible D gene is TRBD2 (5 bases). Germline lookup yields CDR1 SQVTM and CDR2 ANQGSEA. CDR3 length: 13 amino acids. The ends were cut back, 1 base at V and 4 bases at J, with 8 bases in the middle. The DNA for the CDR3 is TGCAGCGTTGAAGGGGGAGATTACAATGAGCAGTTCTTC. Translation: CSVEGGDYNEQFF.

In its sample, this clone was seen a few times. This chain connects TRBV10-3 to TRBJ2-7, with TRBD1 matching 10 bases. Germline assignment: CDR1 ENHRY and CDR2 SYGVKD. V was clipped by 10 bases and J by 5 bases; unmatched bases: 8. There are 13 residues in the CDR3. CDR3 sequence: CATGDRGIDEQYF. DNA of the CDR3: TGTGCCACCGGGGACAGGGGCATTGACGAGCAGTACTTC.

The chain uses TRBV7-2 and TRBJ1-4; TRBD1 aligns across 9 bases. This CDR3 has 17 residues. CDR1 and CDR2 from the germline V gene are SGHTA and FQGNSA. V trimming: 6 bases; J trimming: 8 bases; junction bases outside the gene matches: 16. The CDR3 here is CASRLGGTGFKTEKLFF. In DNA form, the CDR3 reads TGTGCCAGCAGACTAGGGGGGACAGGGTTCAAAACGGAAAAACTGTTTTTT.

V and J are TRBV19 and TRBJ2-7; perhaps TRBD1 as D (6 bases). The CDR3 spans 13 residues. Germline CDR1 and CDR2: LNHDA and SQIVND (reference sequence). V lost 5 bases and J lost 0, with 8 bases in between. The CDR3 here is CASSYRDSYEQYF. DNA for the CDR3: TGTGCCAGTAGTTACAGGGACTCCTACGAGCAGTACTTC.

This clone was found once. The chain is built from TRBV7-9 and TRBJ1-2; TRBD1 is a possible D gene (6 bases). The V gene lost 8 bases and the J gene lost 0 bases, with 10 bases spanning the gap. Germline-derived CDR1 and CDR2 are SEHNR and FQNEAQ (reference sequence). The CDR3 is 13 amino acids. This CDR3 reads CASQTGANYGYTF. The CDR3 region has the DNA TGTGCCAGCCAGACAGGAGCTAACTATGGCTACACCTTC. Drawing the rest from reference TRBV7-9 and TRBJ1-2, the complete variable domain is DTGVSQNPRHKITKRGQNVTFRCDPISEHNRLYWYRQTLGQGPEFLTYFQNEAQLEKSRLLSDRFSAERPKGSFSTLEIQRTEQGDSAMYLCASQTGANYGYTFGSGTRLTVV.

The V call is TRBV28, the J call TRBJ2-1, with 7 bases fitting TRBD2. The germline V gene encodes CDR1 MDHEN and CDR2 SYDVKM. This CDR3 is 13 amino acids long. After removal of 2 bases from V and 10 bases from J, the junction contained 5 bases not matched to a gene. The CDR3, as DNA: TGTGCCAGCAGTTTACTAGCGGCCATGGAGCAGTTCTTC. Amino acids: CASSLLAAMEQFF.